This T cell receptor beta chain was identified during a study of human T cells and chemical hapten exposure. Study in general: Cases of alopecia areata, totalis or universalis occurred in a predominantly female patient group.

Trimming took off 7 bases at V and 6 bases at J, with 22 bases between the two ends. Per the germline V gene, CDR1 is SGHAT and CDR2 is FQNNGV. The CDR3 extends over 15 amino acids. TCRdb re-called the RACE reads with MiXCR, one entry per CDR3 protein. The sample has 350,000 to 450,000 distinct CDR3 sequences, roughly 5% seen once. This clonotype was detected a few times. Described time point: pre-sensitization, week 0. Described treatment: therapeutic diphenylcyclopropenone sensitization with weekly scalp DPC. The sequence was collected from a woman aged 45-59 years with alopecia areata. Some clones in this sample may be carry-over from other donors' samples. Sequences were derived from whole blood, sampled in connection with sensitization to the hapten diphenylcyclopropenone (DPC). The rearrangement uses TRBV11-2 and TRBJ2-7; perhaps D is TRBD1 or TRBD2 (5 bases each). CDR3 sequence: CASTGEVAGTREQYF. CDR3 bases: TGTGCCAGCACTGGTGAGGTAGCAGGGACGCGCGAGCAGTACTTC. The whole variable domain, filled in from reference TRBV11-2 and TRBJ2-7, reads EAGVAQSPRYKIIEKRQSVAFWCNPISGHATLYWYQQILGQGPKLLIQFQNNGVVDDSQLPKDRFSAERLKGVDSTLKIQPAKLEDSAVYLCASTGEVAGTREQYFGPGTRLTVT.